This TCR beta chain derives from a study of shared clonotypes between healthy human individuals. At the deep level, the assay was run. Researchers divided each subset's genomic DNA evenly across several immunoSEQ plates. Replicate PCRs run on sorted subsets employed approximately 200 ng DNA, 30,000 to 35,000 T cell genomes. The protocol was immunoSEQ multiplex PCR, while the TCRdb copy is restricted to in-frame clones and leaves out a portion. The sample holds around 1.9 million clones, just over 90% seen once. Naive CD8 cells lacked CD45RO, underwent positive selection for CCR7 and left out terminally differentiated effector memory CD45RA+ cells. Donors comprised only Caucasian adults living in Nashville, Tennessee. This CDR3 is 13 amino acids long. Germline CDR1 MDHEN, CDR2 SYDVKM. V shed 2 bases and J 3 bases; nucleotides not matched to a gene: 0.

The specimen sequenced was naive CD8+ T cells from PBMCs. The TCR comes from a man aged 18-30 years in good health. Some clones in this sample may be carry-over from other donors' samples. The V and J genes are TRBV28 and TRBJ1-2, with TRBD1 matching 7 bases. CDR3 coding DNA: TGTGCCAGCAGTTTAACAGGGGACTATGGCTACACCTTC. This codes for CASSLTGDYGYTF.